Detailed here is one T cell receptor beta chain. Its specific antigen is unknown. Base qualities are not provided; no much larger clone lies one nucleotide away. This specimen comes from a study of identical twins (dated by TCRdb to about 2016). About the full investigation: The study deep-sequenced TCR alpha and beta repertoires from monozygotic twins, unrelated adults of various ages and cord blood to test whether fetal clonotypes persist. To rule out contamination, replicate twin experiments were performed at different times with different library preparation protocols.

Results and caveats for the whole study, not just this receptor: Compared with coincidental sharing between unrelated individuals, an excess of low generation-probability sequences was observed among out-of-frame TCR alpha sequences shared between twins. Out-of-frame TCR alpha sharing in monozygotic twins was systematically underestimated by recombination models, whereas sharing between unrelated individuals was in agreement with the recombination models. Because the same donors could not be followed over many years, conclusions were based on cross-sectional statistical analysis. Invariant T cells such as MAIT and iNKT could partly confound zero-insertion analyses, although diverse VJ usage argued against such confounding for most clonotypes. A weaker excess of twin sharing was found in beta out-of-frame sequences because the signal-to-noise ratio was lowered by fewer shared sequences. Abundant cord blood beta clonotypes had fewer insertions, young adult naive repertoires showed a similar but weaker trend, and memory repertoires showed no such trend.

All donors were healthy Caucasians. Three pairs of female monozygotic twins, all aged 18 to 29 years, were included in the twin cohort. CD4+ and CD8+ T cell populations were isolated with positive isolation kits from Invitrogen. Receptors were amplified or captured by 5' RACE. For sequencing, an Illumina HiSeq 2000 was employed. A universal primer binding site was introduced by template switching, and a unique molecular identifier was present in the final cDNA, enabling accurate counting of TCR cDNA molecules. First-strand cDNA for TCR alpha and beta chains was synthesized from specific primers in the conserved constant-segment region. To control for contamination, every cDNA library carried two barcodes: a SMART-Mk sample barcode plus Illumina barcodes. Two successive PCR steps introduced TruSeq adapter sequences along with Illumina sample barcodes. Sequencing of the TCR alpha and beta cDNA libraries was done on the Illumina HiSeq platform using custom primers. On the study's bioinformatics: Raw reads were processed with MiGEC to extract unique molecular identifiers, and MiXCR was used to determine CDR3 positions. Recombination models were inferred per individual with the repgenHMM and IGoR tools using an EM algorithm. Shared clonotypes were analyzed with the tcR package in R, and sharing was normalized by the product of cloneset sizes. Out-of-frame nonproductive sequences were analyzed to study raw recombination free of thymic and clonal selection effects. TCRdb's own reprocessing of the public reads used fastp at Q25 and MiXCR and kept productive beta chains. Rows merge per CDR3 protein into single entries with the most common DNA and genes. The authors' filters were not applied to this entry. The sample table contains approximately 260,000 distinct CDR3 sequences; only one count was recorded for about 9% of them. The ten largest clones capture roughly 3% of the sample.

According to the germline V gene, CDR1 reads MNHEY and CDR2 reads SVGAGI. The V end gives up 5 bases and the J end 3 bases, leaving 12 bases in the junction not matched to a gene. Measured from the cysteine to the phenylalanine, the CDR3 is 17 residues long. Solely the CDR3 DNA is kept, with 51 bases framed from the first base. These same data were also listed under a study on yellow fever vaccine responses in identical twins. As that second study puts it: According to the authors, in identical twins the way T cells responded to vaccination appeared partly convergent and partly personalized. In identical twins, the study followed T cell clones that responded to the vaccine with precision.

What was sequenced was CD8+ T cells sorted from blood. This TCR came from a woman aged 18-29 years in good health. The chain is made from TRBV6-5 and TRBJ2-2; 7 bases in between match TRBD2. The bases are TGTGCCAGCAGTCACCTTGTGGGCGGGAGTGACACCGGGGAGCTGTTTTTT. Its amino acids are CASSHLVGGSDTGELFF.